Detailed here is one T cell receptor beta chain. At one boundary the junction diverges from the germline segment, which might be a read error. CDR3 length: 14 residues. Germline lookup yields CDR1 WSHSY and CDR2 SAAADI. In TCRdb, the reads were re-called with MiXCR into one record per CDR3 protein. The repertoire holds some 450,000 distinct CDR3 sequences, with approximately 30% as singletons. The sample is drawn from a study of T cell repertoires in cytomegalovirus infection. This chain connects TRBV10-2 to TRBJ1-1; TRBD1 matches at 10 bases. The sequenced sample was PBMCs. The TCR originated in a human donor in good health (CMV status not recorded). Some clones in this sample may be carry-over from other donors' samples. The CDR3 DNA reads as TGCGCCAGCAGTGAGGGACAGGGGGACACTGAATCTTTCTTT. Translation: CASSEGQGDTESFF.